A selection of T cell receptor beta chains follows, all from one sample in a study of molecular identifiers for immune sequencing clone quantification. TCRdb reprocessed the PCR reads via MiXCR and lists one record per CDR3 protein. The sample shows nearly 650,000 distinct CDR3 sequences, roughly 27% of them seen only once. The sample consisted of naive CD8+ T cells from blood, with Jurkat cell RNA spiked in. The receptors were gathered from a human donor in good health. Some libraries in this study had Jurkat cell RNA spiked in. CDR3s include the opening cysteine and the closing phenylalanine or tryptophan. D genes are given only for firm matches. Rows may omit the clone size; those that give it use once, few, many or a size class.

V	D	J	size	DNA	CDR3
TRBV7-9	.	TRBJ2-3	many	TGTGCCAGCAGCCCCGAGGGCGGGTTCGACACAGATACGCAGTATTTT	CASSPEGGFDTDTQYF
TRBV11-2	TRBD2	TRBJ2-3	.	TGTGCCAGCAGCCCCCGACTAGCGGGGGCCATAAGCACGGATACGCAGTATTTT	CASSPRLAGAISTDTQYF
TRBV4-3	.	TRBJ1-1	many	TGCGCCAGCAGCCAAGATTACGGAGGGCTGAACACTGAAGCTTTCTTT	CASSQDYGGLNTEAFF
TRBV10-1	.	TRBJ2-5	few	TGCGCCAGCAGTGACCCTGGCGGAGAGACCCAGTACTTC	CASSDPGGETQYF
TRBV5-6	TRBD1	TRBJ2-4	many	TGTGCCAGCAGCGGGGACAGAAACATTCAGTACTTC	CASSGDRNIQYF
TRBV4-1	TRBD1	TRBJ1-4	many	TGCGCCAGCAGCCCTTTGACAGGGGGTGTTGAAAAACTGTTTTTT	CASSPLTGGVEKLFF
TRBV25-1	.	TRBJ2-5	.	TGTGCCTGCAGTGATGTACGGGTACAAGAGACCCAGTACTTC	CACSDVRVQETQYF
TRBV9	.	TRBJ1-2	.	TGTGCCAGCAGCGTAGAGAATTCTAACTATGGCTACACCTTC	CASSVENSNYGYTF
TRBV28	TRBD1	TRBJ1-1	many	TGTGCCAGCAGTACCTCCCCGGGACAGATGAACACTGAAGCTTTCTTT	CASSTSPGQMNTEAFF
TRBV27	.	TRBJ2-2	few	TGTGCCAGCAGTTTAGGGGGTGGTTTGGCCGGGGAGCTGTTTTTT	CASSLGGGLAGELFF
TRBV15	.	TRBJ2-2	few	TGTGCCACCAGCACCCAGGATACCGGGGAGCTGTTTTTT	CATSTQDTGELFF
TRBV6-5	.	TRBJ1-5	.	TGTGCCAGCAGTTACTCTAATAATCAGCCCCAGCATTTT	CASSYSNNQPQHF
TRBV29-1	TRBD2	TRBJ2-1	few	TGCAGCGCACTCCAAGCGGGAGGGCCTCTGAATGAGCAGTTCTTC	CSALQAGGPLNEQFF
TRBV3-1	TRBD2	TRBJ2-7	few	TGTGCCAGCAGCCAAGATTCGGCGGGAGCATCCTACGAGCAGTACTTC	CASSQDSAGASYEQYF
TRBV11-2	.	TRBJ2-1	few	TGTGCCAGCAGCTTAGTAGTAGCGGAGCAGTTCTTC	CASSLVVAEQFF
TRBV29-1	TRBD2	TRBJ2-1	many	TGCAGCGTTGAAGTAGATTCTAGCGGTGAGCAGTTCTTC	CSVEVDSSGEQFF
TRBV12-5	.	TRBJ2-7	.	TGTGCTAGTGGTTTGGTAGGTGGCAGCCCCTACGAGCAGTACTTC	CASGLVGGSPYEQYF
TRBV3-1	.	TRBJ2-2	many	TGTGCCAGCAGCCAACCCAGGGGAGGGACCGGGGAGCTGTTTTTT	CASSQPRGGTGELFF
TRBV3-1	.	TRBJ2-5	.	TGTGCCAGCAGCCGTACCTCTCGGGGGGCTCTAGAGACCCAGTACTTC	CASSRTSRGALETQYF
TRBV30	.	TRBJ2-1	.	TGTGCCTGGAGTGAACCCCCGGAAGGTTACAATGAGCAGTTCTTC	CAWSEPPEGYNEQFF
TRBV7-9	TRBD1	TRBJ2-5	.	TGTGCCAGCAGCTCTTGGACAGGACAAGAGCCCCAGTACTTC	CASSSWTGQEPQYF
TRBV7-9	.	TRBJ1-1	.	TGTGCCAGCGGAGGCAGGATGAACACTGAAGCTTTCTTT	CASGGRMNTEAFF
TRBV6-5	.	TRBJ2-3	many	TGTGCCAGCAGTTACGGCACAGATACGCAGTATTTT	CASSYGTDTQYF
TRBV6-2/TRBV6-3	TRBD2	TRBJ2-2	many	TGTGCCAGCAGTTACGGGCGGCTAGCGGTAAACACCGGGGAGCTGTTTTTT	CASSYGRLAVNTGELFF
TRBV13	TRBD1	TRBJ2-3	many	TGTGCCAGCAGCTTATTACAGGGGGCAGGAGATACGCAGTATTTT	CASSLLQGAGDTQYF
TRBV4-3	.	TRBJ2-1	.	TGCGCCAGCAGCCAAGAAGGGCCGTGGTACAATGAGCAGTTCTTC	CASSQEGPWYNEQFF
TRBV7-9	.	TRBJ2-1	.	TGTGCCAGCAGCTCCTCTACGAACAATGAGCAGTTCTTC	CASSSSTNNEQFF
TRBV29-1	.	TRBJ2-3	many	TGCAGCGTTGAGTTGAGTCGGGGAACGCAGTATTTT	CSVELSRGTQYF
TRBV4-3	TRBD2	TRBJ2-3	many	TGCGCCAGCAGCCAAACCATAGCGGGAGCTACAGATACGCAGTATTTT	CASSQTIAGATDTQYF
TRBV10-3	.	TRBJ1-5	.	TGTGCCATCAGTGAGTCCGGGGACACCCACAGCGATCAGCCCCAGCATTTT	CAISESGDTHSDQPQHF
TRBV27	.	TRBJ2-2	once	TGTGCCAGCAGTACTCGGGACTGGGGAAGGGGGTACACCGGGGAGCTGTTTTTT	CASSTRDWGRGYTGELFF
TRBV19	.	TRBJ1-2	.	TGTGCCAGTACGCCGGAAGCCCACTATGGCTACACCTTC	CASTPEAHYGYTF
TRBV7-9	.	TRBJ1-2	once	TGTGCCAGCTGCTTAAAATCGGCAGGGTATGGCTACACCTTC	CASCLKSAGYGYTF
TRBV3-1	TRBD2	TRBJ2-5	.	TGTGCCAGCAGCCGTAGCGGGGTGGGTGAGCCCCAGTACTTC	CASSRSGVGEPQYF
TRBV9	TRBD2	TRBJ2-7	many	TGTGCCAGCAGCGTAGGAGCGGGGGGGCCCGACGAGCAGTACTTC	CASSVGAGGPDEQYF
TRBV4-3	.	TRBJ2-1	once	TGCGCCTGCAGCCAAGATCGGGGAACGAATGAGCAGTTCTTC	CACSQDRGTNEQFF
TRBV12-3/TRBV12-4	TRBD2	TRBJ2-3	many	TGTGCCAGCAGTGAAGATCCGGGGGGGGGCACAGATACGCAGTATTTT	CASSEDPGGGTDTQYF
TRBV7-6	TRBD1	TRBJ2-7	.	TGTGCCAGCAGCGGTCGGACAGGGGGCTTTCCCGAGCAGTACTTC	CASSGRTGGFPEQYF
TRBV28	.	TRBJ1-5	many	TGTGCCAGCAGTTTACGGGGGTGGGATCAGCCCCAGCATTTT	CASSLRGWDQPQHF
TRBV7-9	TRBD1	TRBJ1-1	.	TGTGCCAGCAGCTTTTCCGGGACAGCGAACACTGAAGCTTTCTTT	CASSFSGTANTEAFF
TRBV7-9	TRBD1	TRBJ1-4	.	TGTGCCCGCAGCGCTCGGGACAGAACCTTTGAAAAACTGTTTTTT	CARSARDRTFEKLFF
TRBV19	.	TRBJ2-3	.	TGTGCCAGTAATATCGGTTATGTGGATACGCAGTATTTT	CASNIGYVDTQYF
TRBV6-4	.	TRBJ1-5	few	TGTGCCAGCAGTGCAGGGATCGGACAGCCCCAGCATTTT	CASSAGIGQPQHF
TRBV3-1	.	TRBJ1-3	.	TGTGCCAGCAGCCAAGGCGGATTGTCTGGAAACACCATATATTTT	CASSQGGLSGNTIYF
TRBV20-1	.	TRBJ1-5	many	TGCAGTGCAAGCGGGATTTATAGCAATCAGCCCCAGCATTTT	CSASGIYSNQPQHF
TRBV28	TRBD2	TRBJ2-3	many	TGTGCCAGCAGTCCCCCGTTAGCGGGAGTAGATACGCAGTATTTT	CASSPPLAGVDTQYF
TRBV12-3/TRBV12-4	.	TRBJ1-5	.	TGTGCCAGCACCAACCTCCGGGAGGGGCCCCAGCATTTT	CASTNLREGPQHF
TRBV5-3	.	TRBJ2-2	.	TGTGCCAGCAGCTCCCATGGGGGGCCGAACACCGGGGAGCTGTTTTTT	CASSSHGGPNTGELFF
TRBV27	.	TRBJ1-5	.	TGTGCCAGCAGTTTATTCCCGACCAGCAATCAGCCCCAGCATTTT	CASSLFPTSNQPQHF
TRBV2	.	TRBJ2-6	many	TGTGCCAGCAGCACCGGCAGGGGACCCTCTGGGGCCAACGTCCTGACTTTC	CASSTGRGPSGANVLTF
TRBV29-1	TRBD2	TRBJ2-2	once	TGCAGCGTTGAGGCACTAGCGGCGTCCCCCGGGGAGCTGTTTTTT	CSVEALAASPGELFF
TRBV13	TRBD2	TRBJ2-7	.	TGTGCCAGCAGCTTCGGTACTAGCGGATTGGTCGAGCAGTACTTC	CASSFGTSGLVEQYF
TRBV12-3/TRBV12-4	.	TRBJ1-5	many	TGTGCCAGCAGCCTCTTCGCAGTTGGACAGCCCCAGCATTTT	CASSLFAVGQPQHF
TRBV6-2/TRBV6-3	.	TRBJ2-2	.	TGTGCCAGCATAATGCAGCCGAACACCGGGGAGCTGTTTTTT	CASIMQPNTGELFF